This T cell receptor (beta chain) was identified during a study of early T cells in non-severe SARS-CoV-2 infection. The library protocol tagged individual cDNA molecules with unique molecular identifiers. In TCRdb, the 5' RACE reads were re-called with MiXCR into one record per CDR3 protein. The sample lists about 72,000 distinct CDR3 sequences, over 9% occurring once. Germline CDR1 and CDR2: MGHDK and SYGVNS. This CDR3 has 16 amino acids. Germline trimming cut 3 bases from V and 3 bases from J; bases unmatched to any gene: 11. Worth noting for this clonotype: Antigen specificity is unknown.

General observations from the study: Missing private and CD4 specificities, VDJdb matching favored anti-spike CD8 responses.

The receptor's source is an adult who was a healthcare worker with PCR-confirmed SARS-CoV-2 infection or an uninfected control (not recorded which). This specimen was whole blood, taken at baseline. This chain uses TRBV25-1 with TRBJ2-7; the match to TRBD2 covers 7 bases. This CDR3 is CASSDPLSGRVYEQYF. Written as DNA, the CDR3 is TGTGCCAGCAGTGATCCACTATCGGGGAGGGTCTACGAGCAGTACTTC.